The T cell receptor (beta chain) under discussion was sequenced for a study of CD8+CD57+ T cells in acquired aplastic anemia. Study-wide points: It was found that roughly 31 CD8+ CDR3 sequences were shared between patients and controls.

To note about this clonotype: Its target is unknown. Sequence at one end of the junction differs from germline and may be a read error.

The study profiled TCR beta VDJ and CDR3 using genomic DNA as template. TCRdb reprocessed the reads via MiXCR and lists one record per CDR3 protein. The sample lists about 160,000 distinct CDR3 sequences; 70% to 75% were seen once. Germline V gene sequence: CDR1 SGHRS, CDR2 YFSETQ. There are 14 residues in the CDR3. All patients picked for sequencing had shown, by flow cytometry, an expansion of CD8+CD57+ cells. At blood sampling, none of the patients had yet received therapy. Sequenced material: sorted CD4+, CD8+, or CD8+CD57+ T cells (not recorded which) from PBMCs. The V call is TRBV5-1, the J call TRBJ2-2; D ambiguous. This sequence originates from a human donor with aplastic anemia. CDR3 protein: CASSLGVNAGELFF. CDR3 in DNA: TGCGCCAGCAGCTTGGGGGTGAACGCCGGGGAGCTGTTTTTT.